Shown below are 4 T cell receptor beta chains from a single sample sequenced in a study of CD8 T cells in ankylosing spondylitis. TCRdb itself ran the 5' RACE reads through MiXCR, one entry per CDR3 protein. Among 250,000 to 300,000 distinct CDR3 sequences listed, over 15% were seen once. What was sequenced was blood, either unsorted or a sorted T cell fraction (not recorded which). These receptor sequences come from a male donor with ankylosing spondylitis or in good health (not recorded which).

A few counts support this clonotype. The chain carries TRBV12-3 or TRBV12-4 and TRBJ2-5; tentative D call: TRBD1 (6 bases). V lost 2 bases and J 2 bases, leaving 9 bases between the germline ends. The CDR3 contains 14 residues. CDR3 residues: CASSLSGAQETQYF. As DNA, the CDR3 is TGTGCCAGCAGTTTATCAGGGGCACAAGAGACCCAGTACTTC.

Only a few counts were recorded for this clonotype. This chain joins TRBV5-1 and TRBJ2-3, with D possibly matching TRBD2 (6 bases). This CDR3 region has 15 residues. Trimming took off 4 bases at V and 3 bases at J, with 15 bases between the two ends. Germline CDR1 and CDR2: SGHRS and YFSETQ. The CDR3: CASSRQGTGTDTQYF. The DNA of the CDR3 is TGCGCCAGCAGCAGGCAAGGGACTGGAACAGATACGCAGTATTTT.

The sample holds many counts of this clonotype. The V gene is TRBV11-2, the J gene TRBJ2-1; 8 positions match TRBD2. The junction had 5 bases not matched to a gene; V was cut back by 2 bases and J by 8 bases. The germline V gene encodes CDR1 SGHAT and CDR2 FQNNGV. There are 14 residues in the CDR3. CDR3 coding DNA: TGTGCCAGCAGCTTAAGCGGGAGAGGATATGAGCAGTTCTTC. Translated: CASSLSGRGYEQFF.

The CDR3 here is CARGLGLPSNQPQHF. The CDR3 nucleotides are TGTGCCCGCGGCCTCGGTTTACCTAGCAATCAGCCCCAGCATTTT. The rearrangement joins TRBV7-3 to TRBJ1-5; D remains unclear. This CDR3 comprises 15 residues. Per germline, CDR1 SGHTA and CDR2 FQGTGA. The germline V and J ends were trimmed by 11 bases and 0 bases, with 17 bases remaining between them.